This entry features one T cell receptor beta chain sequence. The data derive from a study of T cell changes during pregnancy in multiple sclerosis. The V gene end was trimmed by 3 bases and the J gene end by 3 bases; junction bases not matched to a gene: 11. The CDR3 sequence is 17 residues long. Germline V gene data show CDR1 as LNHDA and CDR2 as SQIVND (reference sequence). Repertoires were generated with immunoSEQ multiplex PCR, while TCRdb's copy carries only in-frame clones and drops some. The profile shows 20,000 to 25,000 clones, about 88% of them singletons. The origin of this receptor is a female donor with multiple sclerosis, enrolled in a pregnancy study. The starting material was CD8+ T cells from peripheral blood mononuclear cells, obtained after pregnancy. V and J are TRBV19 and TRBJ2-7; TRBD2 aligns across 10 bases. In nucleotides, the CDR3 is TGTGCCAGTAGTATTCCCCGGACTAGCGGACGCAGCTACGAGCAGTACTTC. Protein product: CASSIPRTSGRSYEQYF.